One and the same sample provided the 8 T cell receptor beta chains below, sequenced in a study of T cell responses to AZD1222 COVID-19 vaccine. Produced via immunoSEQ multiplex PCR; TCRdb's table is partial and in-frame only. In the table there are about 120,000 clones, around nine tenths of which are singletons. Sample: peripheral blood, taken on day 0 of AZD1222 vaccination. The source is an adult in good health.

The sample holds one count of this clone. The chain recombines TRBV6-5 with TRBJ2-7, with D tentatively TRBD1 (7 bases). The CDR3 spans 14 residues. Trimming cost V 7 bases and J 4 bases, with 17 bases left between them. Germline values: CDR1 MNHEY, CDR2 SVGAGI. CDR3 DNA sequence: TGTGCCAGCAAGGGGGGCCAGGGGGTATACGAGCAGTACTTC. Its translation is CASKGGQGVYEQYF.

The chain combines TRBV5-1 with TRBJ1-1, with D hard to call. The germline V gene encodes CDR1 SGHRS and CDR2 YFSETQ. The CDR3 contains 15 residues. Trimming left V 0 bases short and J 5 bases short, with 14 bases between. The CDR3 bases are TGCGCCAGCAGCTTGGATGGCCAATTCAAGACTGAAGCTTTCTTT. Translation gives CASSLDGQFKTEAFF.

Notes on this clone: This sample includes further DNA sequences coding for the same CDR3. V usage is TRBV28 and J usage is TRBJ1-2; D is perhaps TRBD1 (5 bases). The CDR3 has 14 residues. Germline loops: CDR1 MDHEN, CDR2 SYDVKM. The germline V and J ends were trimmed by 1 base and 4 bases, with 10 bases remaining between them. The CDR3 DNA sequence: TGTGCCAGCAGTTTATTGGGGCAGGTCTATGGCTACACCTTC. Its translation is CASSLLGQVYGYTF.

This clone was counted a single time. The rearrangement joins TRBV7-8 to TRBJ2-7; tentatively, D is TRBD1 (6 bases). Germline V gene sequence: CDR1 SGHVS, CDR2 FQNEAQ. Trimming pared 5 bases from V and 2 bases from J, leaving 13 bases between. The CDR3 runs to 14 residues. The CDR3 sequence is CASSPTGFTYEQYF. As DNA, the CDR3 is TGTGCCAGCAGCCCGACAGGTTTTACCTACGAGCAGTACTTC.

This clone appeared once. The chain carries TRBV19 and TRBJ1-5; D gene ambiguous. V lost 7 bases and J lost 3, with 13 bases in between. Germline assignment: CDR1 LNHDA and CDR2 SQIVND (reference sequence). The CDR3 has 14 residues. The CDR3 sequence: CASIPPGFNQPQHF. The CDR3 nucleotides are TGTGCCAGTATCCCTCCGGGTTTCAATCAGCCCCAGCATTTT. Supplemented by reference TRBV19 and TRBJ1-5, the full variable domain reads DGGITQSPKYLFRKEGQNVTLSCEQNLNHDAMYWYRQDPGQGLRLIYYSQIVNDFQKGDIAEGYSVSREKKESFPLTVTSAQKNPTAFYLCASIPPGFNQPQHFGDGTRLSIL.

The chain couples TRBV3-1 (or the pseudogene TRBV3-2) to TRBJ2-4; weak D call: TRBD2 (6 bases). V lost 1 base to trimming and J lost 8 bases, with 15 bases between them. This CDR3 has 15 residues. Per germline, CDR1 LGHDT and CDR2 YNNKEL (reference sequence). CDR3 DNA: TGTGCCAGCAGCCAAGGGACGGGATGGGGGGACATTCAGTACTTC. Amino acid sequence: CASSQGTGWGDIQYF.

The sample holds one count of this clone. CDR3 nucleotide sequence: TGTGCCAGCAGGACAGGATCCATGAACTATGGCTACACCTTC. Amino acid sequence: CASRTGSMNYGYTF. This chain uses TRBV6-5 with TRBJ1-2, with D tentatively TRBD1 (6 bases). Germline V lookup: CDR1 MNHEY, CDR2 SVGAGI. CDR3 length: 14 amino acids. Trimming took off 6 bases at V and 2 bases at J, with 13 bases between the two ends.

The DNA for the CDR3 is TGTGCCAGCAGTCCCCCGACTAGCGGGAGCGGCCCCGGGGAGCTGTTTTTT. The encoded protein is CASSPPTSGSGPGELFF. The chain combines TRBV28 with TRBJ2-2; 12 nucleotides match TRBD2. Germline lookup yields CDR1 MDHEN and CDR2 SYDVKM. The junction had 10 bases not matched to a gene; V was cut back by 5 bases and J by 6 bases. CDR3 length equals 17 residues.